These 29 T cell receptor beta chains originate from one sample sequenced in a study of blood T cells in healthy people across ages. A second PCR, run for about 6 to 12 cycles, used a sample-barcoded 5' primer plus a J-beta primer mix. From the 5' RACE reads, TCRdb called clonotypes with MiXCR, one entry per CDR3 protein. The data show around 800,000 distinct CDR3 sequences, about a quarter seen once. These same data were also listed under a study on T cells of mothers and their children.

Sequencing was carried out using blood. Receptor source: a boy aged 10-17 years in good health.

This sequence joins TRBV5-1 and TRBJ1-2; 10 bases map to TRBD1. With 0 bases clipped from V and 6 bases from J, the junction kept 5 bases outside the gene matches. The CDR3 spans 15 residues. Per the germline V gene, CDR1 is SGHRS and CDR2 is YFSETQ. The CDR3: CASSLAGDRGDGYTF. CDR3 in DNA: TGCGCCAGCAGCTTGGCCGGGGACAGGGGAGATGGCTACACCTTC.

The chain couples TRBV18 to TRBJ2-1; 9 bases align to TRBD2. The CDR3 runs to 16 residues. V shed 3 bases and J 1 base; nucleotides not matched to a gene: 4. Germline V gene lookup returns CDR1 KGHSH and CDR2 LQKENI. CDR3 amino acids: CASSPLAGMSYNEQFF. The CDR3, as DNA: TGTGCCAGCTCACCCCTAGCGGGGATGTCCTACAATGAGCAGTTCTTC.

This clonotype came up once. V is TRBV15 and J is TRBJ2-5; 7 nucleotides align to TRBD1. V lost 3 bases to trimming and J lost 6 bases; unmatched junction nucleotides: 16. The CDR3 runs to 17 residues. Germline V gene data show CDR1 as LNHNV and CDR2 as YYDKDF (reference sequence). The CDR3 sequence is CATSRHALQGYLKTQYF. The CDR3 DNA reads TGTGCCACCAGCAGGCATGCCTTACAGGGGTACCTGAAGACCCAGTACTTC. Complete variable domain (other parts from reference TRBV15 and TRBJ2-5): DAMVIQNPRYQVTQFGKPVTLSCSQTLNHNVMYWYQQKSSQAPKLLFHYYDKDFNNEADTPDNFQSRRPNTSFCFLDIRSPGLGDTAMYLCATSRHALQGYLKTQYFGPGTRLLVL.

The V gene is TRBV29-1, the J gene TRBJ2-3, with TRBD1 matching over 10 bases. Unmatched junction bases numbered 7, after V lost 5 bases and J lost 2 bases. Germline V gene lookup returns CDR1 SQVTM and CDR2 ANQGSEA. The CDR3 contains 15 residues. CDR3 sequence reads: CSVRAGQGITDTQYF. The CDR3 DNA is TGCAGCGTTCGGGCGGGACAGGGGATCACAGATACGCAGTATTTT.

The chain joins TRBV20-1 to TRBJ2-7; 9 nucleotides agree with TRBD1. There are 14 residues in the CDR3. Losses at the gene ends were 4 bases for V and 2 bases for J; bases not matched to a gene: 6. Germline CDR1 and CDR2: DFQATT and SNEGSKA (reference sequence). CDR3 loop: CSATGGTGTYEQYF. The CDR3 DNA is TGCAGTGCTACCGGCGGGACAGGGACCTACGAGCAGTACTTC.

The chain is built from TRBV3-1 and TRBJ2-4; 12 bases match TRBD2. The V gene end was trimmed by 4 bases and the J gene end by 7 bases; junction bases not matched to a gene: 8. This CDR3 has 16 amino acids. CDR1 LGHDT and CDR2 YNNKEL come from the germline V gene (reference sequence). This chain's CDR3 is CASSLSLAGGLNIQYF. The CDR3 DNA is TGTGCCAGCAGCCTCTCCCTAGCGGGGGGGCTGAACATTCAGTACTTC.

This clonotype has just a few counts. The chain recombines TRBV27 with TRBJ2-1; D is ambiguous. The CDR3 contains 15 residues. V lost 2 bases and J 0 bases, leaving 8 bases between the germline ends. Germline V gene data show CDR1 as MNHEY and CDR2 as SMNVEV (reference sequence). CDR3 DNA sequence: TGTGCCAGCAGTTTACTCATTAGCTCCTACAATGAGCAGTTCTTC. Residues: CASSLLISSYNEQFF.

This clonotype was picked up a small number of times. This rearrangement joins TRBV7-3 to TRBJ1-2, with 9 bases that match TRBD1. The junction had 7 bases not matched to a gene; V was cut back by 5 bases and J by 6 bases. From germline, CDR1 is SGHTA and CDR2 FQGTGA. CDR3 length equals 14 residues. This CDR3 reads CASSLTGGGNGYTF. CDR3 DNA: TGTGCCAGCAGCCTTACAGGGGGCGGGAATGGCTACACCTTC.

The V call is TRBV11-2, the J call TRBJ2-7; 9 bases align to TRBD1. The CDR3 has 17 amino acids. V gave up 5 bases and J gave up 0 bases; unmatched junction bases: 11. Germline loops: CDR1 SGHAT, CDR2 FQNNGV. CDR3 sequence (DNA): TGTGCCAGCAGCATAACCATTACAGGGGGCAGCTCCTACGAGCAGTACTTC. As protein: CASSITITGGSSYEQYF. Complete variable domain (other parts from reference TRBV11-2 and TRBJ2-7): EAGVAQSPRYKIIEKRQSVAFWCNPISGHATLYWYQQILGQGPKLLIQFQNNGVVDDSQLPKDRFSAERLKGVDSTLKIQPAKLEDSAVYLCASSITITGGSSYEQYFGPGTRLTVT.

In DNA, the CDR3 is TGTGCCAGCAGCTTCCGCCGGGACAGGACATACAATGAGCAGTTCTTC. Protein product: CASSFRRDRTYNEQFF. The chain couples TRBV7-9 to TRBJ2-1; 8 bases match TRBD1. V lost 3 bases to trimming and J lost 4 bases; unmatched junction nucleotides: 8. This CDR3 is built from 16 residues. Germline CDR1 SEHNR, CDR2 FQNEAQ (reference sequence).

This clonotype occurred a few times. V usage is TRBV4-1 and J usage is TRBJ1-2; D gene uncertain. Germline V lookup: CDR1 MGHRA, CDR2 YSYEKL. Trimming took off 0 bases at V and 3 bases at J, with 14 bases between the two ends. The CDR3 totals 16 residues. The CDR3 DNA reads TGCGCCAGCAGCCAAGAGGGAGCCAGGTACGACTATGGCTACACCTTC. This sequence encodes CASSQEGARYDYGYTF.

This clonotype was detected only a few times. This chain joins TRBV13 and TRBJ1-3; D not certain. The V end was cut by 6 bases, the J end by 2 bases, with 11 bases between. CDR1 is PRHDT, CDR2 FYEKMQ, per germline (reference sequence). The CDR3 is 14 residues long. The chain's CDR3 is CASSPRTPGNTIYF. The CDR3 DNA sequence: TGTGCCAGCAGTCCCCGGACTCCTGGAAACACCATATATTTT.

This clonotype came up a few times. The chain couples TRBV6-6 to TRBJ2-3, with D possibly called TRBD1 or TRBD2 (5 bases each). The CDR3 is made up of 13 amino acids. Germline V gene lookup returns CDR1 MNHNY and CDR2 SVGAGI (reference sequence). Trimming shortened V by 4 bases and J by 6 bases, and 11 bases separated the two germline ends. CDR3 residues: CASSLRGVDTQYF. Written as DNA, the CDR3 is TGTGCCAGCAGTTTACGAGGGGTTGATACGCAGTATTTT.

There are a few counts of this clonotype. This sequence joins TRBV12-3 or TRBV12-4 and TRBJ2-5, with 10 positions matching TRBD2. There are 17 residues in the CDR3. With 6 bases clipped from V and 3 bases from J, the junction kept 13 bases outside the gene matches. CDR3 protein: CASSLWLAGAGEETQYF. As DNA, the CDR3 is TGTGCCAGCAGCTTGTGGCTAGCGGGGGCTGGGGAAGAGACCCAGTACTTC.

This clonotype was found a few times. The chain is built from TRBV25-1 and TRBJ2-7, with TRBD1 identical over 7 bases. This CDR3 spans 13 amino acids. Germline-derived CDR1 and CDR2 are MGHDK and SYGVNS. V trimming: 2 bases; J trimming: 4 bases; junction bases outside the gene matches: 2. As DNA, the CDR3 is TGTGCCAGCAGTGAAGCACAGGGGTACGAGCAGTACTTC. Residues: CASSEAQGYEQYF.

This clonotype was detected only a few times. Compared with germline, one end of the junction differs, possibly owing to a read error. The rearrangement links TRBV29-1 to TRBJ1-1; no firm D call. The CDR3 consists of 13 residues. The germline CDR1 and CDR2 sequences are SQVTM and ANQGSEA. CDR3 protein: CGVREGANTEAFF. In DNA form, the CDR3 reads TGCGGCGTGCGGGAGGGCGCGAACACTGAAGCTTTCTTT.

The chain links TRBV6-5 to TRBJ2-5, with 7 bases fitting TRBD1. The J call may not be correct, given that the DNA end is closer to TRBJ2-1. Germline V CDR1 and CDR2: MNHEY, SVGAGI. CDR3 size: 15 residues. CDR3 in DNA: TGTGCCAGCAGCCTCGGGACAGAGAGTTACAATGAGCAGTTCTTC. Amino acid sequence: CASSLGTESYNEQFF.

This clonotype was seen a few times. This rearrangement joins TRBV29-1 to TRBJ2-3, with TRBD2 matching over 10 bases. The CDR3 totals 14 residues. V shed 7 bases, J shed 4 bases, and the junction held 8 bases outside the gene matches. Germline CDR1 is SQVTM and CDR2 is ANQGSEA. CDR3 in DNA: TGCAGCGCCTTAGCGGGGGGCCCCTCAGATACGCAGTATTTT. It specifies CSALAGGPSDTQYF.

This clonotype was picked up a small number of times. V and J are TRBV20-1 and TRBJ1-4; tentatively, D is TRBD1 (6 bases). The germline V gene has CDR1 DFQATT and CDR2 SNEGSKA (reference sequence). This CDR3 region has 13 residues. Trimming pared 5 bases from V and 7 bases from J, leaving 14 bases between. The CDR3 DNA reads TGCAGTGCTCCTCAGGGAGGGGGTGAAAAACTGTTTTTT. Translating gives CSAPQGGGEKLFF.

Many counts were recorded for this clonotype. The rearrangement links TRBV2 to TRBJ1-1; the match to TRBD1 covers 10 bases. Germline values: CDR1 SNHLY, CDR2 FYNNEI. The CDR3 spans 15 residues. The V segment lost 6 bases and the J segment 3 bases; nucleotides outside the gene matches: 7. The CDR3 bases are TGTGCCAGCAGAGACAGGGGGCTTACGGACACTGAAGCTTTCTTT. Protein product: CASRDRGLTDTEAFF.

This clonotype has only a few counts. The chain joins TRBV15 to TRBJ2-5; D is undetermined. The germline V and J ends were trimmed by 11 bases and 0 bases, with 10 bases remaining between them. CDR1 is LNHNV, CDR2 YYDKDF, per germline (reference sequence). The CDR3 is 12 residues long. In nucleotides, the CDR3 is TGTGCCCTGGGCGGATACCAAGAGACCCAGTACTTC. Amino acid sequence: CALGGYQETQYF.

This clonotype turned up a few times. The V and J genes are TRBV12-3 or TRBV12-4 and TRBJ1-2; 7 nucleotides match TRBD1. The CDR3 is 16 amino acids. The ends lost 3 bases at V and 6 bases at J; junction bases unmatched: 13. The CDR3 coding sequence is TGTGCCAGCAGTTTCCCTAGGGGAGGGGGCGAGGATGGCTACACCTTC. Encoded protein: CASSFPRGGGEDGYTF.

In this sample, this clonotype turned up a few times. This sequence joins TRBV5-1 and TRBJ2-5; 14 bases line up with TRBD2. J gave up 1 base and V 4 bases, and 6 bases lay outside the gene matches. CDR1 is SGHRS, CDR2 YFSETQ, per germline. The CDR3 consists of 17 residues. The CDR3 bases are TGCGCCAGCAGCCTGAGGACTAGCGGGGGGTCCCAAGAGACCCAGTACTTC. Translation gives CASSLRTSGGSQETQYF.

This clonotype was detected only a few times. J is TRBJ1-6 and V is TRBV7-2; TRBD1 matches at 9 bases. The CDR3 covers 17 residues. Trimming took 4 bases from V and 6 from J; bases not matched to a gene: 10. Germline-derived CDR1 and CDR2 are SGHTA and FQGNSA. Written as DNA, the CDR3 is TGTGCCAGCAGCTCGGACAGGGGAGGGGTAACTAATTCACCCCTCCACTTT. It encodes CASSSDRGGVTNSPLHF.

The chain links TRBV6-5 to TRBJ2-7; D may be TRBD1 (5 bases). The DNA matches TRBJ2-5 better at its end, which makes the J call doubtful. Germline CDR1 is MNHEY and CDR2 is SVGAGI. The CDR3 extends over 13 amino acids. In DNA, the CDR3 is TGTGCCAGCAGCATGACAGATATGAGGACCCAGTACTTC. As protein: CASSMTDMRTQYF.

This rearrangement joins TRBV4-1 to TRBJ2-7; 9 nucleotides line up with TRBD1. With 6 bases clipped from V and 6 bases from J, the junction kept 12 bases outside the gene matches. The CDR3 extends over 15 amino acids. The germline V gene encodes CDR1 MGHRA and CDR2 YSYEKL. The CDR3 nucleotides read TGCGCCAGCAGGAACCCGGGACAGGGAATACTCGAGCAGTACTTC. Protein product: CASRNPGQGILEQYF.

In this sample, this clonotype turned up many times. The chain uses TRBV12-3 or TRBV12-4 and TRBJ2-1; D uncertain. The V and J ends lost 2 bases and 6 bases respectively, with 8 bases between them. The CDR3 is 13 amino acids. The CDR3 sequence: CASSLLPANEQFF. CDR3 bases: TGTGCCAGCAGTTTACTCCCAGCCAATGAGCAGTTCTTC.

The chain has TRBV29-1 and TRBJ2-5; tentatively, D is TRBD2 (7 bases). Germline V CDR1 and CDR2: SQVTM, ANQGSEA. The CDR3 covers 13 residues. Trimming removed 6 bases at V and 5 bases at J, with 16 bases between. The CDR3 coding sequence is TGCAGCGTAAGGGGGGGGGGACGCGAGACCCAGTACTTC. The encoded protein is CSVRGGGRETQYF.

This clonotype appeared a few times. Its ends do not fully match the called genes, so a read error is possible. J is TRBJ2-5 and V is TRBV3-1, with 8 bases matching TRBD2. This CDR3 is built from 11 residues. Per the germline V gene, CDR1 is LGHDT and CDR2 is YNNKEL (reference sequence). CDR3 DNA sequence: TGTGCCAGCAGCGAGGGACTAGGGGTTGACTTC. The encoded protein is CASSEGLGVDF.